This entry concerns a single T cell receptor beta chain. The antigen remains undetermined. Sequenced by immunoSEQ multiplex PCR; TCRdb stores in-frame clones only, minus some. This sample carries roughly 420,000 clones, roughly 87% of them seen once, and the ten largest clones take approximately 2.5%. The germline V and J ends were trimmed by 1 base and 8 bases, with 11 bases remaining between them. This CDR3 spans 14 amino acids. Germline-derived CDR1 and CDR2 are MNHEY and SMNVEV (reference sequence). The sample originates from a study of Ad26.COV2.S vaccination and SARS-CoV-2 variants. Study in general: This donor came from the COV1001 trial of Ad26.COV2.S.

Study-wide points: Assessments of TCR breadth and depth may have underestimated the total T cell responses. CD8+ and CD4+ T cells specific for spike reportedly responded with substantial breadth after vaccination.

Described treatment: approximately 18 received Ad26.COV2.S at low or high dose, single or two shots; five or six received placebo; per-sample allocation not given. Repertoires come from day 63 after the first vaccine or placebo injection. An Ad26 vector expressing Wuhan-strain SARS-CoV-2 spike served as the vaccine. The V and J genes are TRBV27 and TRBJ1-4; a weak D match, TRBD1 (5 bases). The specimen was peripheral blood, collected in a trial of Ad26.COV2.S vaccine versus placebo. This clonotype was obtained from a person aged 18-65 years who received the Ad26.COV2.S COVID-19 vaccine or a placebo. CDR3 loop: CASSLWGTGEKLFF. The CDR3 DNA reads TGTGCCAGCAGTTTATGGGGGACGGGGGAAAAACTGTTTTTT. Combining the CDR3 with reference TRBV27 and TRBJ1-4 gives the whole variable domain EAQVTQNPRYLITVTGKKLTVTCSQNMNHEYMSWYRQDPGLGLRQIYYSMNVEVTDKGDVPEGYKVSRKEKRNFPLILESPSPNQTSLYFCASSLWGTGEKLFFGSGTQLSVL.